This entry lists 30 T cell receptor beta chains sequenced from one sample in a study of blood T cell repertoires in COVID-19. Produced via immunoSEQ multiplex PCR; TCRdb's table is partial and in-frame only. The table includes about 84,000 clones, about 83% detected once. Sequences were obtained from peripheral blood. The receptors originated from a man older than 75 with active or convalescent COVID-19.

This clone turned up a few times. The chain carries TRBV10-3 and TRBJ1-2, with TRBD1 matching 11 bases. The V gene's germline CDR1 is ENHRY and CDR2 SYGVKD. The CDR3 extends over 13 amino acids. V trimming: 9 bases; J trimming: 3 bases; junction bases outside the gene matches: 3. CDR3 sequence: CAIRTGGDYGYTF. CDR3 in DNA: TGTGCCATACGGACAGGGGGCGACTATGGCTACACCTTC.

This sequence joins TRBV7-9 and TRBJ2-1, with a weak D call TRBD2 (5 bases). The germline V gene has CDR1 SEHNR and CDR2 FQNEAQ (reference sequence). V lost 1 base and J 12 bases, leaving 19 bases between the germline ends. This CDR3 spans 15 amino acids. In nucleotides, the CDR3 is TGTGCCAGCAGCTTAGAAGGGAGTGGGTTTCGGGTGCAGTTCTTC. Translation: CASSLEGSGFRVQFF.

This chain uses TRBV6-2 or TRBV6-3 with TRBJ2-7; D not certain. In germline, CDR1 is MNHEY, CDR2 SVGEGT. Deletions cut 3 bases from V and 0 bases from J, with 12 bases between. The length of the CDR3 is 15 residues. The CDR3 spells CASSYYYISSYEQYF. The DNA of the CDR3 is TGTGCCAGCAGTTATTACTACATCTCCTCCTACGAGCAGTACTTC.

The V and J genes are TRBV2 and TRBJ1-2; a possible D gene is TRBD1 (5 bases). CDR1 SNHLY and CDR2 FYNNEI come from the germline V gene. With 5 bases removed from V and 8 bases from J, the gap between germline ends came to 12 bases. The CDR3 is 12 amino acids. The CDR3 reads CASSSGIFGYTF. The CDR3 nucleotides read TGTGCCAGCAGTTCAGGGATTTTCGGCTACACCTTC.

The genes are TRBV11-2 and TRBJ1-3, with 7 bases identical to TRBD1. The CDR3 totals 15 residues. After removal of 5 bases from V and 1 base from J, the junction contained 5 bases not matched to a gene. From germline, CDR1 is SGHAT and CDR2 FQNNGV. The CDR3 reads CASSPGQSSGNTIYF. The CDR3 region has the DNA TGTGCCAGCAGCCCGGGACAGTCGTCTGGAAACACCATATATTTT.

The chain is built from TRBV21-1 and TRBJ1-5; whether TRBD1, the table's D call, matches the DNA was not checked. TRBV21-1 is noted as a pseudogene. The CDR3 is 14 residues long. This chain's CDR3 is CASSKDNRGQPQHF. In DNA, the CDR3 is TGTGCCAGCAGCAAAGATAACAGGGGTCAGCCCCAGCATTTT.

This sequence joins TRBV4-3 and TRBJ2-3; 8 bases are shared with TRBD2. This CDR3 has 16 amino acids. Trimming at V came to 0 bases and at J to 1 base, leaving 3 bases not matched to a gene. Germline CDR1 and CDR2: LGHNA and YSLEER. CDR3 coding DNA: TGCGCCAGCAGCCAAGAGCCTAGCGGGCGCACAGATACGCAGTATTTT. It is translated as CASSQEPSGRTDTQYF.

The chain couples TRBV28 to TRBJ2-1, with TRBD2 matching over 10 bases. In germline, CDR1 is MDHEN, CDR2 SYDVKM. Trimming took 5 bases from V and 7 from J; bases not matched to a gene: 20. The CDR3 extends over 19 amino acids. CDR3 DNA sequence: TGTGCCAGCAGTATTTACCGACTAGCGGGTCCGGGCCGCTCAAATGAGCAGTTCTTC. This codes for CASSIYRLAGPGRSNEQFF.

This sequence joins TRBV7-6 and TRBJ2-3, with 9 nucleotides matching TRBD2. V dropped 1 base and J dropped 6; count of bases not matched to a gene: 8. Germline CDR1 SGHVS, CDR2 FNYEAQ. This CDR3 is built from 16 residues. The CDR3 region is CASSLVGGGAADTQYF. The CDR3 nucleotides are TGTGCCAGCAGCTTAGTGGGCGGGGGGGCGGCGGATACGCAGTATTTT.

The chain uses TRBV18 and TRBJ1-5, with TRBD1 as a possible D gene (6 bases). The germline CDR1 and CDR2 sequences are KGHSH and LQKENI. This CDR3 spans 17 amino acids. The ends were cut back, 0 bases at V and 0 bases at J, with 12 bases in the middle. CDR3 sequence reads: CASSPPDRLYSNQPQHF. Written as DNA, the CDR3 is TGTGCCAGCTCACCACCCGACAGGCTGTATAGCAATCAGCCCCAGCATTTT.

V is TRBV2 and J is TRBJ2-5; no firm D call. V was trimmed by 5 bases and J by 9 bases, leaving 13 bases between them. Germline V CDR1 and CDR2: SNHLY, FYNNEI. This CDR3 is 12 amino acids long. The CDR3 coding sequence is TGTGCCAGCAGTCCACTTATTATACCCCAGTACTTC. Its protein is CASSPLIIPQYF.

A few counts support this clone. This chain joins TRBV4-2 and TRBJ1-4; D call uncertain. Trimming cost V 1 base and J 7 bases, with 13 bases left between them. The CDR3 sequence is 15 residues long. In germline, CDR1 is LGHNA, CDR2 YNFKEQ. The CDR3 reads CASSQAPHSGEKLFF. The CDR3 DNA follows: TGTGCCAGCAGCCAAGCGCCTCATTCGGGTGAAAAACTGTTTTTT.

The CDR3 DNA follows: TGCGCCAGCAGCTTGAAGCCAACAGGGGGGAACACTGAAGCTTTCTTT. Encoded protein: CASSLKPTGGNTEAFF. The V gene is TRBV5-1, the J gene TRBJ1-1; 8 positions match TRBD1. The CDR3 is made up of 16 amino acids. The trim removed 1 base at V and 1 base at J, leaving 6 bases unmatched. Germline assignment: CDR1 SGHRS and CDR2 YFSETQ.

This chain uses TRBV5-1 with TRBJ2-3; 15 bases line up with TRBD2. The CDR3 contains 16 residues. Per the germline V gene, CDR1 is SGHRS and CDR2 is YFSETQ. V shed 4 bases, J shed 4 bases, and the junction held 4 bases outside the gene matches. The chain's CDR3 is CASSPGLAGGSDTQYF. The CDR3, as DNA: TGCGCCAGCAGCCCGGGACTAGCGGGGGGCTCAGATACGCAGTATTTT. The full variable domain, rest sourced from reference TRBV5-1 and TRBJ2-3, is KAGVTQTPRYLIKTRGQQVTLSCSPISGHRSVSWYQQTPGQGLQFLFEYFSETQRNKGNFPGRFSGRQFSNSRSEMNVSTLELGDSALYLCASSPGLAGGSDTQYFGPGTRLTVL.

J is TRBJ2-7 and V is TRBV2; tentatively, D is TRBD2 (7 bases). This CDR3 spans 12 amino acids. V lost 8 bases to trimming and J lost 8 bases, with 16 bases between them. Looked up from germline, CDR1 is SNHLY and CDR2 is FYNNEI. CDR3 DNA: TGTGCCAGCGGGGAGGGGGTAGGGCAGCAGTACTTC. It codes for CASGEGVGQQYF. The variable domain in full, with the rest retrieved from reference TRBV2 and TRBJ2-7, is EPEVTQTPSHQVTQMGQEVILRCVPISNHLYFYWYRQILGQKVEFLVSFYNNEISEKSEIFDDQFSVERPDGSNFTLKIRSTKLEDSAMYFCASGEGVGQQYFGPGTRLTVT.

The chain has TRBV28 and TRBJ1-4; D call uncertain. Between the trimmed V and J ends, which lost 8 bases and 4 bases, there was a span of 8 bases. CDR1 and CDR2 from the germline V gene are MDHEN and SYDVKM. This CDR3 is 12 amino acids long. The CDR3 DNA is TGTGCCAGCCGGTCCATTAATGAAAAACTGTTTTTT. As protein: CASRSINEKLFF.

V gene TRBV29-1 combines with J gene TRBJ2-1, with 7 nucleotides matching TRBD2. V lost 7 bases to trimming and J lost 3 bases; unmatched junction nucleotides: 21. This CDR3 spans 18 amino acids. Germline V CDR1 and CDR2: SQVTM, ANQGSEA. The CDR3 coding sequence is TGCAGCGCTCGTCGTCATGCCTCCTCGCGGGACTACTACAATGAGCAGTTCTTC. Amino acid sequence: CSARRHASSRDYYNEQFF.

V usage is TRBV7-7 and J usage is TRBJ2-5, with 9 bases lining up with TRBD2. The V segment lost 1 base and the J segment 4 bases; nucleotides outside the gene matches: 4. CDR3 length: 15 residues. Per the germline V gene, CDR1 is SSHAT and CDR2 is FNYEAQ (reference sequence). CDR3 bases: TGTGCCAGCAGCTTAGGCGGGGGGGCCATAGAGACCCAGTACTTC. This sequence encodes CASSLGGGAIETQYF. Combining the CDR3 with reference TRBV7-7 and TRBJ2-5 gives the whole variable domain GAGVSQSPRYKVTKRGQDVTLRCDPISSHATLYWYQQALGQGPEFLTYFNYEAQPDKSGLPSDRFSAERPEGSISTLTIQRTEQRDSAMYRCASSLGGGAIETQYFGPGTRLLVL.

The genes are TRBV10-1 and TRBJ2-3; TRBD2 matches at 14 bases. The CDR3 totals 15 residues. Germline CDR1 reads WNHNN; CDR2 reads SYGVQD (reference sequence). With 6 bases clipped from V and 6 bases from J, the junction kept 5 bases outside the gene matches. In nucleotides, the CDR3 is TGCGCCAGCAGCGATAGGACTAGCGGGGGGGATACGCAGTATTTT. Translating gives CASSDRTSGGDTQYF.

The chain links TRBV19 to TRBJ1-1; tentatively, D is TRBD1 (5 bases). The germline gives CDR1 LNHDA, CDR2 SQIVND (reference sequence). The CDR3 sequence is 15 residues long. V lost 6 bases and J lost 0, with 14 bases in between. The CDR3 sequence is CASRNGGTLNTEAFF. The CDR3 bases are TGTGCCAGTAGAAACGGGGGGACCTTGAACACTGAAGCTTTCTTT.

The V and J genes are TRBV19 and TRBJ1-5; D perhaps matches TRBD1 (5 bases). Germline loops: CDR1 LNHDA, CDR2 SQIVND (reference sequence). The CDR3 loop spans 14 amino acids. V lost 3 bases and J 9 bases, leaving 15 bases between the germline ends. CDR3 DNA sequence: TGTGCCAGTAGTATTCGGGGGGAATCACGGCCCCAGCATTTT. Its protein product is CASSIRGESRPQHF.

For the CDR3, the DNA is TGTGCCAGCAGTTTATCGTCGAGGCAGAGTGCCTACGAGCAGTACTTC. Translated: CASSLSSRQSAYEQYF. The V gene is TRBV27, the J gene TRBJ2-7; D not resolved. V lost 0 bases to trimming and J lost 2 bases, with 14 bases between them. From germline, CDR1 is MNHEY and CDR2 SMNVEV (reference sequence). This CDR3 comprises 16 residues.

J is TRBJ2-1 and V is TRBV20-1; no firm D call. Germline assignment: CDR1 DFQATT and CDR2 SNEGSKA (reference sequence). V was shortened by 4 bases and J by 5 bases, with 6 bases between the two germline ends. The CDR3 runs to 11 residues. The CDR3 DNA reads TGCAGTGCTACCCCTGACAATGAGCAGTTCTTC. It is translated as CSATPDNEQFF.

Here the CDR3 DNA reads TGTGCCAGCAGCACCGGGACAGGGAGAGCTTTCTTT. This gives the protein CASSTGTGRAFF. This rearrangement joins TRBV6-5 to TRBJ1-1, with TRBD1 matching over 9 bases. Germline CDR1 MNHEY, CDR2 SVGAGI. With V trimmed by 6 bases and J by 10 bases, 6 bases remained unmatched. The length of the CDR3 is 12 residues.

The CDR3, as DNA: TGCGCCAGCAGCCAAGATCGACAGGGGGGTGGGTACGAGCAGTACTTC. It yields the protein CASSQDRQGGGYEQYF. J is TRBJ2-7 and V is TRBV4-3; 9 positions match TRBD1. With 0 bases clipped from V and 4 bases from J, the junction kept 7 bases outside the gene matches. Germline-derived CDR1 and CDR2 are LGHNA and YSLEER. This CDR3 has 16 amino acids.

The chain employs TRBV5-1 and TRBJ2-7; 10 bases map to TRBD2. The trim removed 4 bases at V and 4 bases at J, leaving 14 bases unmatched. The CDR3 is made up of 17 amino acids. Germline-derived CDR1 and CDR2 are SGHRS and YFSETQ. This CDR3 is CASSQRTSGNYGYEQYF. The CDR3 DNA reads TGCGCCAGCAGCCAACGGACTAGCGGTAACTACGGGTACGAGCAGTACTTC. Drawing the rest from reference TRBV5-1 and TRBJ2-7, the complete variable domain is KAGVTQTPRYLIKTRGQQVTLSCSPISGHRSVSWYQQTPGQGLQFLFEYFSETQRNKGNFPGRFSGRQFSNSRSEMNVSTLELGDSALYLCASSQRTSGNYGYEQYFGPGTRLTVT.

This clone was detected only once. J is TRBJ1-4 and V is TRBV30, with unresolved D. Trimming removed 1 base from V and 4 bases from J, with 10 bases in between. Germline CDR1 and CDR2: GTSNPN and SVGIG (reference sequence). The CDR3 sequence is 14 residues long. The CDR3 bases are TGTGCCTGGAGTGGAGGAGGGAGTAATGAAAAACTGTTTTTT. It encodes CAWSGGGSNEKLFF.

This chain uses TRBV19 with TRBJ2-7, with 7 bases identical to TRBD1. CDR1 LNHDA and CDR2 SQIVND come from the germline V gene (reference sequence). The CDR3 length is 13 residues. V was clipped by 8 bases and J by 4 bases; unmatched bases: 8. The CDR3 reads CASSRQGRYEQYF. The CDR3 DNA is TGTGCCAGTTCCCGACAGGGCAGGTACGAGCAGTACTTC.

The chain carries TRBV3-1 (or the pseudogene TRBV3-2) and TRBJ2-1, with TRBD2 matching 8 bases. The V gene end was trimmed by 6 bases and the J gene end by 5 bases; junction bases not matched to a gene: 9. Germline assignment: CDR1 LGHDT and CDR2 YNNKEL (reference sequence). The CDR3 spans 15 residues. The CDR3 loop is CASSRSGGTHNEQFF. The CDR3 nucleotides read TGTGCCAGCAGTCGGAGCGGGGGCACACACAATGAGCAGTTCTTC.

The chain recombines TRBV28 with TRBJ2-1; 11 nucleotides align to TRBD2. The J segment lost 4 bases and the V segment lost 6 bases, leaving 5 bases of the junction unmatched. This CDR3 has 15 residues. Germline V lookup: CDR1 MDHEN, CDR2 SYDVKM. CDR3 in amino acids: CASSTTSGTYNEQFF. The CDR3 DNA follows: TGTGCCAGCAGCACGACTAGCGGGACTTACAATGAGCAGTTCTTC.